The entry below gives a single T cell receptor beta chain sequence along with its context. The data are from a study of blood T cell repertoires in COVID-19. For the study at large: Samples taken during acute and convalescent COVID-19 were collected in the United States, Italy and Spain. The analysed material was cDNA or gDNA that came from T cells, B-cell-depleted T cells, or PBMCs.

Per the germline V gene, CDR1 is MNHEY and CDR2 is SVGAGI. This CDR3 contains 14 residues. Trimming removed 7 bases from V and 4 bases from J, with 17 bases in between. In the original analysis: Nucleated cell counts were estimated from reference gene primer amplification. Some clones are missing from TCRdb's copy, which holds only in-frame ones; the method was immunoSEQ multiplex PCR. The V and J calls and clone size were taken over from that table, and D and trimming were inferred from the DNA. The table records over 65,000 clones, about 87% of them present only once. The chain links TRBV6-5 to TRBJ2-7, with D possibly TRBD1 on 6 matching bases. Sequenced input: peripheral blood. This receptor was obtained from a man aged 45-65 years with active COVID-19. Written as DNA, the CDR3 is TGTGCCAGCACTGTAGACAGGTCCCGGTACGAGCAGTACTTC. Its translation is CASTVDRSRYEQYF.